This passage covers 12 T cell receptor beta chains from one sample sequenced in a study of OX40 agonist ivuxolimab in advanced cancers. Some clones are missing from TCRdb's copy, which holds only in-frame ones; the method was immunoSEQ multiplex PCR. This table holds tens of thousands of clones, about 85% found once. The source material was CD4+ or CD8+ T cells sorted from blood, sampled in a trial of the OX40 agonist ivuxolimab. These receptor sequences come from an adult with an advanced solid tumor such as melanoma, head and neck, liver or kidney cancer.

This chain connects TRBV7-3 to TRBJ1-3; D uncertain. CDR1 and CDR2 (germline): SGHTA, FQGTGA. Trimming took off 0 bases at V and 3 bases at J, with 9 bases between the two ends. The CDR3 has 15 residues. CDR3 nucleotides: TGTGCCAGCAGCTTAACCGGGCAGATTGGAAACACCATATATTTT. It is translated as CASSLTGQIGNTIYF.

This chain uses TRBV19 with TRBJ1-2; D not resolved. Trimming stripped 3 bases from V and 0 bases from J, with 8 bases between. The CDR3 extends over 14 amino acids. Germline V gene lookup returns CDR1 LNHDA and CDR2 SQIVND (reference sequence). The CDR3 region is CASSITLTNYGYTF. The DNA of the CDR3 is TGTGCCAGTAGTATTACACTTACTAACTATGGCTACACCTTC.

This chain links TRBV9 with TRBJ2-5; TRBD1 is a possible D gene (6 bases). With 2 bases removed from V and 4 bases from J, the gap between germline ends came to 9 bases. The CDR3 is 13 residues long. CDR1 and CDR2 (germline): SGDLS, YYNGEE. CDR3 DNA: TGTGCCAGCAGCGTGGGACACCTAGAGACCCAGTACTTC. This sequence encodes CASSVGHLETQYF.

Points on this clone: The sample carries other DNA sequences with the same CDR3. The V call is TRBV11-2, the J call TRBJ2-5; possible D gene TRBD2, 7 bases. V was cut by 0 bases and J by 5 bases, with 13 bases left in between. In germline, CDR1 is SGHAT, CDR2 FQNNGV. The CDR3 has 15 residues. CDR3 DNA: TGTGCCAGCAGCTTAGATTGGAGGGGGGGGGAGACCCAGTACTTC. This sequence encodes CASSLDWRGGETQYF.

V gene TRBV2 combines with J gene TRBJ1-2; 10 bases line up with TRBD1. The V gene end was trimmed by 6 bases and the J gene end by 7 bases; junction bases not matched to a gene: 11. This CDR3 comprises 15 residues. The germline CDR1 and CDR2 sequences are SNHLY and FYNNEI. Written as DNA, the CDR3 is TGTGCCAGCAGGGCAGGGACAGGGGAAGTGGTTGGCTACACCTTC. Translating it yields CASRAGTGEVVGYTF.

The rearrangement joins TRBV15 to TRBJ1-3; maybe TRBD1 (6 bases). V lost 5 bases and J lost 8, with 16 bases in between. The germline CDR1 and CDR2 sequences are LNHNV and YYDKDF (reference sequence). CDR3 size: 14 residues. The CDR3 coding sequence is TGTGCCACCAGCGGATACAGGGTAGGAGACACCATATATTTT. Translated: CATSGYRVGDTIYF.

The rearrangement uses TRBV28 and TRBJ2-1, with D possibly being TRBD2 (5 bases). Germline-derived CDR1 and CDR2 are MDHEN and SYDVKM. The CDR3 is 15 residues long. V lost 7 bases and J lost 0, with 13 bases in between. The CDR3 sequence: CASNLALSSYNEQFF. The CDR3, as DNA: TGTGCCAGCAACCTAGCCCTGAGCTCCTACAATGAGCAGTTCTTC.

The rearrangement uses TRBV7-6 and TRBJ2-7; TRBD2 agrees at 8 bases. The CDR3 extends over 15 amino acids. Germline V gene lookup returns CDR1 SGHVS and CDR2 FNYEAQ. Losses at the gene ends were 5 bases for V and 1 base for J; bases not matched to a gene: 7. CDR3 sequence reads: CASSLGGGRSYEQYF. The CDR3 DNA sequence: TGTGCCAGCAGCCTCGGGGGGGGCAGATCCTACGAGCAGTACTTC.

This chain uses TRBV6-5 with TRBJ2-1; D gene ambiguous. The CDR3 totals 13 residues. CDR1 and CDR2 (germline): MNHEY, SVGAGI. V lost 9 bases, J lost 2 bases, and 11 bases lay in between. CDR3 sequence (DNA): TGTGCCAGTACCGGGCCCACCTACAATGAGCAGTTCTTC. Its protein product is CASTGPTYNEQFF.

The chain has TRBV4-1 and TRBJ2-3; 7 nucleotides align to TRBD2. The CDR3 extends over 16 amino acids. J gave up 5 bases and V 4 bases, and 12 bases lay outside the gene matches. Germline CDR1 and CDR2: MGHRA and YSYEKL. The CDR3 spells CASSPTGSGTGDTQYF. CDR3 coding DNA: TGCGCCAGCAGCCCGACGGGGAGCGGGACGGGAGATACGCAGTATTTT.

V usage is TRBV14 and J usage is TRBJ2-3; 8 bases agree with TRBD1. CDR1 is SGHDN and CDR2 is FVKESK in the germline V gene. The V and J ends lost 3 bases and 8 bases, in that order; junction bases with no gene match: 4. The CDR3 consists of 13 residues. The chain's CDR3 is CASSQQGAGTQYF. CDR3 sequence (DNA): TGTGCCAGCAGCCAGCAGGGGGCGGGTACGCAGTATTTT. Complete variable domain (other parts from reference TRBV14 and TRBJ2-3): EAGVTQFPSHSVIEKGQTVTLRCDPISGHDNLYWYRRVMGKEIKFLLHFVKESKQDESGMPNNRFLAERTGGTYSTLKVQPAELEDSGVYFCASSQQGAGTQYFGPGTRLTVL.

This chain links TRBV28 with TRBJ2-4; a possible D gene is TRBD2 (6 bases). Germline CDR1 is MDHEN and CDR2 is SYDVKM. With 4 bases removed from V and 9 bases from J, the gap between germline ends came to 16 bases. The CDR3 spans 14 residues. CDR3 DNA: TGTGCCAGCAGTTATCTTGGGACTCCTCGCATTCAGTACTTC. Translating gives CASSYLGTPRIQYF.